The rows below give T cell receptor beta chains drawn from one sample of a study of Tregs in tolerant kidney transplant recipients. TCRdb keeps only in-frame clones here, not all; method: immunoSEQ multiplex PCR. The sample holds 98,000 or so clones, around 89% seen once. The material was CD4+ T cells from blood, obtained before the transplant. The source of these receptors is a human donor who received a combined kidney and bone marrow transplant. Both conserved end residues are part of each CDR3. Fields, in order: J gene, V gene, CDR3 protein.

J: TRBJ2-7; V: TRBV27; CDR3: CASSPVRTGKTSGRAAGNEQYF
J: TRBJ2-3; V: TRBV11-2; CDR3: CASSVGVGYTDTQYF
J: TRBJ2-7; V: TRBV7-2; CDR3: CASSLRERERRLVYEQYF
J: TRBJ2-1; V: TRBV4-3; CDR3: CASSQDWSRAAYNEQFF
J: TRBJ2-7; V: TRBV5-1; CDR3: CASSLGFALEAYEQYF
J: TRBJ1-4; V: TRBV11-2; CDR3: CASSSARGATNEKLFF
J: TRBJ2-3; V: TRBV7-6; CDR3: CASSRLAGTQGDTQYF
J: TRBJ2-1; V: TRBV2; CDR3: CASSPGTSGRAGLFF
J: TRBJ1-4; V: TRBV19; CDR3: CASSETGGEEKLFF
J: TRBJ2-2; V: TRBV5-4; CDR3: CASSLMLADTGELFF
J: TRBJ1-3; V: TRBV6-1; CDR3: CASSEGTAGNTIYF
J: TRBJ2-3; V: TRBV7-8; CDR3: CASSADWADTQYF
J: TRBJ1-2; V: TRBV28; CDR3: CASRRPGGYGYTF
J: TRBJ2-5; V: TRBV5-5; CDR3: CASSFPSPLAGAGETQYF
J: TRBJ2-7; V: TRBV7-2; CDR3: CASSTRDRESEQYF
J: TRBJ2-2; V: TRBV19; CDR3: CASNLQGGGELFF
J: TRBJ2-3; V: TRBV5-1; CDR3: CASSLGLPGVGTDTQYF
J: TRBJ2-5; V: TRBV5-4; CDR3: CASSLGGTIGETQYF
J: TRBJ2-7; V: TRBV5-1; CDR3: CASSLQGSSYEQYF
J: TRBJ1-3; V: TRBV6-4; CDR3: CASSDPMPGQGILTSGNTIYF
J: TRBJ2-1; V: TRBV5-4; CDR3: CASSLASGFEQFF
J: TRBJ1-5; V: TRBV4-1; CDR3: CASSRAGQASNQPQHF
J: TRBJ1-1; V: TRBV28; CDR3: CASSSRGLGSTEAFF
J: TRBJ2-7; V: TRBV5-1; CDR3: CASSLASGTYYEQYF
J: TRBJ1-6; V: TRBV28; CDR3: CASSFSRTYNSPLHF
J: TRBJ2-7; V: TRBV5-5; CDR3: CASSLVAGLKAEQYF
J: TRBJ2-2; V: TRBV2; CDR3: CASSPRTGSGGELFF
J: TRBJ2-2; V: TRBV4-1; CDR3: CASSQRSMAGGNTGELFF
J: TRBJ2-2; V: TRBV2; CDR3: CASSYQTSGAGELFF
J: TRBJ1-1; V: TRBV5-1; CDR3: CASRFIPGQGRFTEAFF
J: TRBJ2-3; V: TRBV11-3; CDR3: CASSGTRGDTQYF
J: TRBJ2-3; V: TRBV5-1; CDR3: CASSASRGGTGFSTDTQYF
J: TRBJ1-2; V: TRBV9; CDR3: CASSDQTATNYGYTF
J: TRBJ1-1; V: TRBV6-5; CDR3: CASSQPGKRNTEAFF
J: TRBJ1-1; V: TRBV18; CDR3: CASSPSYSNTEAFF
J: TRBJ2-7; V: TRBV5-5; CDR3: CASRQVPYEQYF
J: TRBJ2-7; V: TRBV7-2; CDR3: CASSLGGQGRSSYEQYF
J: TRBJ2-5; V: TRBV2; CDR3: CASGRAGMEETQYF
J: TRBJ2-3; V: TRBV6-5; CDR3: CASSYSWGAVTDTQYF
J: TRBJ2-1; V: TRBV6-4; CDR3: CASSAAGRGDNEQFF
J: TRBJ1-2; V: TRBV18; CDR3: CASSRAQPGGYGYTF
J: TRBJ1-1; V: TRBV6-6; CDR3: CASSKPGHLNTEAFF
J: TRBJ2-3; V: TRBV12-5; CDR3: CASGWGQSQYF
J: TRBJ1-2; V: TRBV7-9; CDR3: CASSLWHGGGYTF
J: TRBJ1-1; V: TRBV29-1; CDR3: CSSRDRDTEAFF
J: TRBJ2-2; V: TRBV6-6; CDR3: CASRTGGATGELFF
J: TRBJ1-2; V: TRBV5-8; CDR3: CASSWDSAYGYTF
J: TRBJ2-1; V: TRBV6-6; CDR3: CASSTFAGGSLYEQFF
J: TRBJ2-5; V: TRBV5-1; CDR3: CASSAADRGGETQYF
J: TRBJ1-6; V: TRBV2; CDR3: CASSEFQGRNSPLHF
J: TRBJ1-2; V: TRBV10-3; CDR3: CAIQGAGYYGYTF
J: TRBJ1-1; V: TRBV7-8; CDR3: CASSPRSDTEAFF
J: TRBJ2-3; V: TRBV4-1; CDR3: CASSRGGWTDTQYF
J: TRBJ1-2; V: TRBV18; CDR3: CASSPLSGGNYGYTF
J: TRBJ1-3; V: TRBV10-3; CDR3: CAIRGLLEGNTIYF
J: TRBJ1-5; V: TRBV28; CDR3: CASRTYRQGASRPQHF
J: TRBJ2-2; V: TRBV7-2; CDR3: CASSLDISRLFF
J: TRBJ1-3; V: TRBV6-1; CDR3: CASSEVSLSGNTIYF
J: TRBJ1-4; V: TRBV9; CDR3: CASNPAGGDEKLFF